These 2 T cell receptor beta chains were sequenced from one sample in a study of shared clonotypes between healthy human individuals. TCRdb's copy holds only in-frame clones and misses some; the assay was immunoSEQ multiplex PCR. The sample includes 600,000 to 700,000 clones, 73% of them seen just once. Sequencing was performed on memory CD4+ T cells sorted from blood. Subset reported: CD45RA-negative fraction. These receptors all stem from a woman in her 30s in good health.

The chain recombines TRBV9 with TRBJ1-6, with unresolved D. Germline CDR1 SGDLS, CDR2 YYNGEE. The CDR3 spans 15 residues. Between the trimmed V and J ends, which lost 0 bases and 5 bases, there was a span of 9 bases. CDR3 in amino acids: CASSVAQTNNSPLHF. The CDR3 bases are TGTGCCAGCAGCGTAGCACAGACCAATAATTCACCCCTCCACTTT.

The chain uses TRBV7-3 and TRBJ2-2; D not certain. The CDR3 is made up of 15 amino acids. V was clipped by 1 base and J by 5 bases, with 11 bases between them. Germline V CDR1 and CDR2: SGHTA, FQGTGA. The CDR3 loop is CASSLNGETTGELFF. In DNA, the CDR3 is TGTGCCAGCAGCTTAAACGGAGAGACTACCGGGGAGCTGTTTTTT. Looking up the rest from reference TRBV7-3 and TRBJ2-2 gives the full variable domain: GAGVSQTPSNKVTEKGKYVELRCDPISGHTALYWYRQSLGQGPEFLIYFQGTGAADDSGLPNDRFFAVRPEGSVSTLKIQRTERGDSAVYLCASSLNGETTGELFFGEGSRLTVL.